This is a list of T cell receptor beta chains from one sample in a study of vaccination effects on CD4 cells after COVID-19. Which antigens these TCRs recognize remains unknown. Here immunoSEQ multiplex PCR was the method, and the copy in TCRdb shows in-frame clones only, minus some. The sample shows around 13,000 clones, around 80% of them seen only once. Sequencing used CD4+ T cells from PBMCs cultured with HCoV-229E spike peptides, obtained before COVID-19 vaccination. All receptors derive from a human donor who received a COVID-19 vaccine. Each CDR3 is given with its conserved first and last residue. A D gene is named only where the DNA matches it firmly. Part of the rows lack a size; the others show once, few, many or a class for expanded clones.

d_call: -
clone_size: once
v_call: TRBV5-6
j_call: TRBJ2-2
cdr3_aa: CASSLEGRRAGELFF
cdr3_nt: TGTGCCAGCAGCTTGGAGGGCAGGAGGGCCGGGGAGCTGTTTTTT

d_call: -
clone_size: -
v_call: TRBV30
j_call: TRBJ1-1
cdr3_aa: CAWMAENTEAFF
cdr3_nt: TGTGCCTGGATGGCGGAGAACACTGAAGCTTTCTTT

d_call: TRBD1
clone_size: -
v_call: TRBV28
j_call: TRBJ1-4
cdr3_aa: CASSLTGADEKLFF
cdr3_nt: TGTGCCAGCAGCCTGACAGGGGCCGATGAAAAACTGTTTTTT

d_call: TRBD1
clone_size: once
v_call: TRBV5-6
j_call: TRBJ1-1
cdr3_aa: CASSLVGQKNTEAFF
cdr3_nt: TGTGCCAGCAGCTTGGTGGGACAGAAAAACACTGAAGCTTTCTTT

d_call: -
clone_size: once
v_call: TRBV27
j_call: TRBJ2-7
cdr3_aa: CASSLTGLLFTYEQYF
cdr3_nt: TGTGCCAGCAGTTTGACCGGCCTCCTGTTTACCTACGAGCAGTACTTC

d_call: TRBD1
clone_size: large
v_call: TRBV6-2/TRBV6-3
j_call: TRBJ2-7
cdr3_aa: CASSLTGGPTYEQYF
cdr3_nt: TGTGCCAGCAGTTTGACAGGGGGCCCTACCTACGAGCAGTACTTC

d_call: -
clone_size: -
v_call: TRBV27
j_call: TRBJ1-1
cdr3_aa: CASSLRTTDMNTEAFF
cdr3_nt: TGTGCCAGCAGTTTACGGACGACAGACATGAACACTGAAGCTTTCTTT

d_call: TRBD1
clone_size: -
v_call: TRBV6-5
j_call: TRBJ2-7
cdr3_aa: CAHGQGFYEQYF
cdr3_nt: TGTGCCCATGGACAGGGATTCTACGAGCAGTACTTC

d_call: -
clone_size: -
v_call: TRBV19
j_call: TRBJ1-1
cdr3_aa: CASRPGVNGNTEAFF
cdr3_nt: TGTGCCAGTAGGCCGGGGGTGAATGGGAACACTGAAGCTTTCTTT

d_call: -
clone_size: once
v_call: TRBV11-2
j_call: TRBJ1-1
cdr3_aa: CASSRGMGRSTEAFF
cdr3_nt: TGTGCCAGCAGCCGGGGCATGGGGCGAAGCACTGAAGCTTTCTTT

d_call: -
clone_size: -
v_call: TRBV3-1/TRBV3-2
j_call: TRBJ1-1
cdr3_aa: CASSQFGGSEAFF
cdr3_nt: TGTGCCAGCAGCCAATTTGGGGGATCTGAAGCTTTCTTT

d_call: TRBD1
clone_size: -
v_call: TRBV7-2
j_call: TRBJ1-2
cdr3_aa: CASTRTGGANYGYTF
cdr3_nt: TGTGCCAGCACTCGGACAGGGGGCGCCAACTATGGCTACACCTTC

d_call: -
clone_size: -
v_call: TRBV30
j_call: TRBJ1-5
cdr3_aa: CAWSVTLNQPQHF
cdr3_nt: TGTGCCTGGAGTGTAACCCTGAATCAGCCCCAGCATTTT

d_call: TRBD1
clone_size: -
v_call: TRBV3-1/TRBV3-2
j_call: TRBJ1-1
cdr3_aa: CASTRGQSNTEAFF
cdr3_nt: TGTGCCAGCACGCGGGGACAGTCGAACACTGAAGCTTTCTTT

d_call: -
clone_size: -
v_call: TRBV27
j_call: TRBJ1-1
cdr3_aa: CASSLYRKGEAFF
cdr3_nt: TGTGCCAGCAGTTTATACCGGAAGGGGGAGGCTTTCTTT

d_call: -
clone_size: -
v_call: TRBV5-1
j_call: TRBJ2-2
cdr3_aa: CATSPGGATGELFF
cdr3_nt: TGCGCCACCAGTCCGGGTGGAGCGACCGGGGAGCTGTTTTTT

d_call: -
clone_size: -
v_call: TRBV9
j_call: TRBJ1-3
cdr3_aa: CASSVGGHSGNTIYF
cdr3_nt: TGTGCCAGCAGCGTAGGCGGACACTCTGGAAACACCATATATTTT

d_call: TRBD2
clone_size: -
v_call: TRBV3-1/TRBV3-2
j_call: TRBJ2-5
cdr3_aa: CAVRGGSGETQYF
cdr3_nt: TGTGCCGTCCGCGGGGGGTCGGGAGAGACCCAGTACTTC

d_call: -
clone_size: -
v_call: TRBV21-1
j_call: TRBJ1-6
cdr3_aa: CASSPPGQGAPLHF
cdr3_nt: TGTGCCAGCAGCCCTCCCGGACAGGGCGCACCCCTCCACTTT

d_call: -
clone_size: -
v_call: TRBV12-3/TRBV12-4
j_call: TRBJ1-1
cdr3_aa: CASSHDTGTEAFF
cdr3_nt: TGTGCCAGCAGCCACGACACTGGCACTGAAGCTTTCTTT

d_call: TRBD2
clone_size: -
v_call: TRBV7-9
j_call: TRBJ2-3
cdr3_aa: CASSLRLAGTDTQYF
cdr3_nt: TGTGCCAGCAGCCTTAGACTAGCGGGCACAGATACGCAGTATTTT

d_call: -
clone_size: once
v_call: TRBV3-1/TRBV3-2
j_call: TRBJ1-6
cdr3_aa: CASSQDSLTSSYNSPLHF
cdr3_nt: TGTGCCAGCAGCCAAGACAGTCTTACTAGCTCCTATAATTCACCCCTCCACTTT

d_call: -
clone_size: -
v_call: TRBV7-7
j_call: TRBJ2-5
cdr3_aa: CASSLAVGVQETQYF
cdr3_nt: TGTGCTAGCAGCTTAGCGGTGGGGGTCCAAGAGACCCAGTACTTC